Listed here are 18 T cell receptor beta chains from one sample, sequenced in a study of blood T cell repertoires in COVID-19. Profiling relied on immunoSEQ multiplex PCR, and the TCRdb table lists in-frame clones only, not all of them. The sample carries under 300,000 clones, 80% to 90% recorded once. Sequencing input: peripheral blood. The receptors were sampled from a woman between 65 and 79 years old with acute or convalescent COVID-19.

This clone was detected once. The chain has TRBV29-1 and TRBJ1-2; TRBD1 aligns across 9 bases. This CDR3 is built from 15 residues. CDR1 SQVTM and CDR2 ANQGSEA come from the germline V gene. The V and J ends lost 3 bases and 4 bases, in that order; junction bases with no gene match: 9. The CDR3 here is CSVELQGQGFYGYTF. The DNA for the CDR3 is TGCAGCGTTGAGTTGCAGGGACAGGGTTTCTATGGCTACACCTTC.

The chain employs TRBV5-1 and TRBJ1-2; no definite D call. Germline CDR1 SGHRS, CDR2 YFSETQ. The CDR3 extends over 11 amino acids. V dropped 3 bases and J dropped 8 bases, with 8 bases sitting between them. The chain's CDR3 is CASSSEGGYTF. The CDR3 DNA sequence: TGCGCCAGCAGCTCGGAGGGCGGCTACACCTTC.

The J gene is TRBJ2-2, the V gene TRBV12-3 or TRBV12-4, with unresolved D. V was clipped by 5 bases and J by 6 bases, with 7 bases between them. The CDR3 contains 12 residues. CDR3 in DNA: TGTGCCAGCAGTGTATTTCCCGGGGAGCTGTTTTTT. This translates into CASSVFPGELFF.

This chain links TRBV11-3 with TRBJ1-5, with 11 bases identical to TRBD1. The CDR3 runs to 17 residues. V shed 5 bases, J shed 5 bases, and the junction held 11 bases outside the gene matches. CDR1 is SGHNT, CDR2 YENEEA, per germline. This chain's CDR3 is CASSRTGGERLYQPQHF. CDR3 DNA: TGTGCCAGCAGCAGGACAGGGGGCGAAAGGCTCTATCAGCCCCAGCATTTT.

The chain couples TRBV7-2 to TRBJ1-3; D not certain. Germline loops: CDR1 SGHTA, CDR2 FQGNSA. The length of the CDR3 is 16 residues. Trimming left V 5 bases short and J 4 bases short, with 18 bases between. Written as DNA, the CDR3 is TGTGCCAGCAGCACCAGTGGCGGGGTTGGGGGAAACACCATATATTTT. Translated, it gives CASSTSGGVGGNTIYF. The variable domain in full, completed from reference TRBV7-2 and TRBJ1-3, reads GAGVSQSPSNKVTEKGKDVELRCDPISGHTALYWYRQSLGQGLEFLIYFQGNSAPDKSGLPSDRFSAERTGGSVSTLTIQRTQQEDSAVYLCASSTSGGVGGNTIYFGEGSWLTVV.

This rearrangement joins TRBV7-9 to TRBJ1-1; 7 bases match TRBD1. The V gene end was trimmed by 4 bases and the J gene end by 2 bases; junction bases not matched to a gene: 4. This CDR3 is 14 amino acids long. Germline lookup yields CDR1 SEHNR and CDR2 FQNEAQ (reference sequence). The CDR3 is CASSSGGYNTEAFF. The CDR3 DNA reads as TGTGCCAGCAGCTCAGGGGGTTATAACACTGAAGCTTTCTTT. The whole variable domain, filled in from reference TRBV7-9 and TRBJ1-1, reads DTGVSQNPRHKITKRGQNVTFRCDPISEHNRLYWYRQTLGQGPEFLTYFQNEAQLEKSRLLSDRFSAERPKGSFSTLEIQRTEQGDSAMYLCASSSGGYNTEAFFGQGTRLTVV.

The CDR3 nucleotides read TGTGCCAGCAGTGAGGCAGGTTGGAACACTGAAGCTTTCTTT. Translating gives CASSEAGWNTEAFF. This sequence joins TRBV6-1 and TRBJ1-1, with D unclear. Trimming removed 3 bases at V and 1 base at J, with 9 bases between. Germline values: CDR1 MNHNS, CDR2 SASEGT. The CDR3 is 14 amino acids.

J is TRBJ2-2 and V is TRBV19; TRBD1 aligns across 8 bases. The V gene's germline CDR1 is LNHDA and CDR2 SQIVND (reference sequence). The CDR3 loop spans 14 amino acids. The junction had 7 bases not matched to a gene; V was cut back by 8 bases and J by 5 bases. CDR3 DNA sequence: TGTGCCAGTGACGACAGGGGAGGAACCGGGGAGCTGTTTTTT. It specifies CASDDRGGTGELFF.

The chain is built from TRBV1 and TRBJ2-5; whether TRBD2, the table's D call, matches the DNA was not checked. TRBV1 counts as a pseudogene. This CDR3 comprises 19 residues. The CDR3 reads CTSSQVKLGSGALGGTQYF. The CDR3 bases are TGCACCAGCAGCCAAGTGAAGTTGGGAAGCGGCGCCCTCGGGGGGACCCAGTACTTC.

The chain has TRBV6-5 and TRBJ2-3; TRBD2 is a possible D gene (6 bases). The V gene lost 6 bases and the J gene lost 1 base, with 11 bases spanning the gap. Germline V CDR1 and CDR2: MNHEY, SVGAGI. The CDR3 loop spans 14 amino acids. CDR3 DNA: TGTGCCAGCAGGCCGCCGGGGGGCACAGATACGCAGTATTTT. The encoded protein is CASRPPGGTDTQYF.

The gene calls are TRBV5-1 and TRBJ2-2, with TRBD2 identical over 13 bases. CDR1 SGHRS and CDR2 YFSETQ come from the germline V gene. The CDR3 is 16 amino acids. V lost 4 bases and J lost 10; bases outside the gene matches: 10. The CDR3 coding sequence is TGCGCCAGCAGCGAAGGAACTAGCGGGGGGGCGAAGGAGCTGTTTTTT. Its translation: CASSEGTSGGAKELFF.

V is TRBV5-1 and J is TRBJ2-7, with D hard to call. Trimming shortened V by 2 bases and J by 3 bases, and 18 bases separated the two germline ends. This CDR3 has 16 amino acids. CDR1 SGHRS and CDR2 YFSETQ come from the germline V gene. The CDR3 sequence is CASSLTDLPPFYEQYF. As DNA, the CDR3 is TGCGCCAGCAGCTTAACAGATCTACCCCCTTTCTACGAGCAGTACTTC.

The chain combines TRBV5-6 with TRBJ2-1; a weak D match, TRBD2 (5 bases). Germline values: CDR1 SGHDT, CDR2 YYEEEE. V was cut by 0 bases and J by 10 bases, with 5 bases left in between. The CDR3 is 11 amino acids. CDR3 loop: CASSLAGEQFF. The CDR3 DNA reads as TGTGCCAGCAGCTTGGCGGGGGAGCAGTTCTTC.

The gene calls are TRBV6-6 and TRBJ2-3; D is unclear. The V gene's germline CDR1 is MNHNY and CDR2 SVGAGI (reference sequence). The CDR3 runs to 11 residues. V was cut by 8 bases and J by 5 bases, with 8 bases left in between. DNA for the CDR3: TGTGCCAGCTCTAAGATAGATACGCAGTATTTT. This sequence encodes CASSKIDTQYF.

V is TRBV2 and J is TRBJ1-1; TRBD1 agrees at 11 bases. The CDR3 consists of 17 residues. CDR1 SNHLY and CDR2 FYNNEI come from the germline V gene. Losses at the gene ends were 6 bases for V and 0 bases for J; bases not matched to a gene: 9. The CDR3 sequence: CASSPGTGGIMNTEAFF. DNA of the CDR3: TGTGCCAGCAGCCCTGGGACAGGGGGTATTATGAACACTGAAGCTTTCTTT.

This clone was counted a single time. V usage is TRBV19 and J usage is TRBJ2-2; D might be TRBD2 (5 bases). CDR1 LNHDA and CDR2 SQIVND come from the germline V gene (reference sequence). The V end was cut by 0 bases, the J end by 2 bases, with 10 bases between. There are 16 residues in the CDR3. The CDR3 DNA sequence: TGTGCCAGTAGTATAGAGGAGGCCCTAAACACCGGGGAGCTGTTTTTT. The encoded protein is CASSIEEALNTGELFF.

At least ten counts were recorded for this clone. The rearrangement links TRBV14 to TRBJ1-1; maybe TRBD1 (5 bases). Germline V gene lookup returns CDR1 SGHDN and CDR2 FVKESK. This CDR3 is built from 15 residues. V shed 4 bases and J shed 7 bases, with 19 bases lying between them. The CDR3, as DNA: TGTGCCAGCAGCCCGCGGGGACCGTTGGAGTATGAAGCTTTCTTT. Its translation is CASSPRGPLEYEAFF.

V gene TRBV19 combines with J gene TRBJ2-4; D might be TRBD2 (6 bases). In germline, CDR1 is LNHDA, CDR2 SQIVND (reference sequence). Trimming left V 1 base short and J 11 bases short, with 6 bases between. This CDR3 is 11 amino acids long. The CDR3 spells CASSIGGVQYF. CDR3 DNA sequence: TGTGCCAGTAGTATAGGGGGGGTTCAGTACTTC. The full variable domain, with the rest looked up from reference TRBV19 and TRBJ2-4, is DGGITQSPKYLFRKEGQNVTLSCEQNLNHDAMYWYRQDPGQGLRLIYYSQIVNDFQKGDIAEGYSVSREKKESFPLTVTSAQKNPTAFYLCASSIGGVQYFGAGTRLSVL.